This T cell receptor (beta chain) was recorded in a study of Ad26.COV2.S vaccination and SARS-CoV-2 variants. TCRdb's copy holds only in-frame clones and misses some; the assay was immunoSEQ multiplex PCR. The sample lists about 350,000 clones; 75% to 90% were seen once. The treatment is: roughly 18 received Ad26.COV2.S at low or high dose, single or two shots; several received placebo; per-sample allocation not given. Samples were taken on day 63 after the first vaccine or placebo injection. The sample was peripheral blood, taken in a trial of Ad26.COV2.S vaccine versus placebo. The sequence was obtained from a person aged 18 to 59 who received the Ad26.COV2.S COVID-19 vaccine or a placebo.

CDR3 sequence: CASSQDSRHFNEQFF. CDR3 DNA: TGCGCCAGCAGCCAAGATTCCAGACATTTCAATGAGCAGTTCTTC. The chain links TRBV4-3 to TRBJ2-1, with D hard to call. Trimming pared 0 bases from V and 6 bases from J, leaving 12 bases between. The CDR3 has 15 residues. Germline V gene lookup returns CDR1 LGHNA and CDR2 YSLEER.